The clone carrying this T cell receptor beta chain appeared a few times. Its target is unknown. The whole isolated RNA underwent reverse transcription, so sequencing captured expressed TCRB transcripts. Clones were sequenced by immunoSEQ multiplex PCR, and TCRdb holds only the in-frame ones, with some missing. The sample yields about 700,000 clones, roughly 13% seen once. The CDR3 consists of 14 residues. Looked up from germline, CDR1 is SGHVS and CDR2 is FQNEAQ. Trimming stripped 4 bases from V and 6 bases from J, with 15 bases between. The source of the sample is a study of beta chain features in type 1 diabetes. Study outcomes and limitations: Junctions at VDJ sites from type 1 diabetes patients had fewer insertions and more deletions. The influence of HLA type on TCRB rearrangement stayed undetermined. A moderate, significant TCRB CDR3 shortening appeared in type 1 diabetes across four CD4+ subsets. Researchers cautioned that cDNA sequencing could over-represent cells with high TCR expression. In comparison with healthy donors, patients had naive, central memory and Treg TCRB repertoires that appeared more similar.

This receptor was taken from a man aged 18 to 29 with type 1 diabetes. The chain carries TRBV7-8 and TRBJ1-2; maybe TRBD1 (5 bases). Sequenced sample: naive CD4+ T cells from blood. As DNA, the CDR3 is TGTGCCAGCAGCTCCAGATACCCGACAGATGGCTACACCTTC. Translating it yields CASSSRYPTDGYTF.